These 5 T cell receptor beta chains were all obtained from the same sample, sequenced in a study of blood T cell repertoires in COVID-19. Some clones are missing from TCRdb's copy, which holds only in-frame ones; the method was immunoSEQ multiplex PCR. The sample carries approximately 87,000 clones, 80% to 90% recorded once. Sample: peripheral blood. These receptors were obtained from a woman older than 75 with acute or convalescent COVID-19.

The rearrangement uses TRBV3-1 (or the pseudogene TRBV3-2) and TRBJ2-3, with D possibly TRBD2 on 7 matching bases. Germline lookup yields CDR1 LGHDT and CDR2 YNNKEL (reference sequence). Trimming removed 1 base from V and 4 bases from J, with 12 bases in between. The CDR3 contains 15 residues. CDR3 DNA sequence: TGTGCCAGCAGCCAAGCCACAGGGAGGGCAGATACGCAGTATTTT. Translation gives CASSQATGRADTQYF.

The rearrangement links TRBV10-3 to TRBJ1-6; 7 bases fit TRBD1. V dropped 4 bases and J dropped 2; count of bases not matched to a gene: 8. The germline gives CDR1 ENHRY, CDR2 SYGVKD. This CDR3 comprises 17 residues. This CDR3 reads CAISAYRGKAYNSPLHF. CDR3 in DNA: TGTGCCATCAGTGCCTACAGGGGCAAAGCCTATAATTCACCCCTCCACTTT.

This clone was observed a handful of times. The chain combines TRBV6-2 or TRBV6-3 with TRBJ2-2, with TRBD2 matching over 9 bases. Germline V lookup: CDR1 MNHEY, CDR2 SVGEGT. The CDR3 is 16 residues long. V was pared by 5 bases and J by 4 bases, with 8 bases of the junction left unmatched. In nucleotides, the CDR3 is TGTGCCAGCAGTCCCCGGCGGGGGGGCGGCACCGGGGAGCTGTTTTTT. This gives the protein CASSPRRGGGTGELFF.

The gene calls are TRBV6-5 and TRBJ2-7, with 9 bases that match TRBD2. The V gene end was trimmed by 3 bases and the J gene end by 7 bases; junction bases not matched to a gene: 10. This CDR3 comprises 15 residues. Germline lookup yields CDR1 MNHEY and CDR2 SVGAGI. The CDR3 spells CASSYLPSGEYEQYF. The CDR3 nucleotides are TGTGCCAGCAGTTATTTACCTAGCGGGGAGTATGAGCAGTACTTC.

The rearrangement uses TRBV7-2 and TRBJ1-2; D is unresolved. The V end was cut by 5 bases, the J end by 2 bases, with 9 bases between. The CDR3 length is 13 residues. Germline V lookup: CDR1 SGHTA, CDR2 FQGNSA. DNA for the CDR3: TGTGCCAGCAGCCTTCCCCCCAACTATGGCTACACCTTC. Its translation is CASSLPPNYGYTF.